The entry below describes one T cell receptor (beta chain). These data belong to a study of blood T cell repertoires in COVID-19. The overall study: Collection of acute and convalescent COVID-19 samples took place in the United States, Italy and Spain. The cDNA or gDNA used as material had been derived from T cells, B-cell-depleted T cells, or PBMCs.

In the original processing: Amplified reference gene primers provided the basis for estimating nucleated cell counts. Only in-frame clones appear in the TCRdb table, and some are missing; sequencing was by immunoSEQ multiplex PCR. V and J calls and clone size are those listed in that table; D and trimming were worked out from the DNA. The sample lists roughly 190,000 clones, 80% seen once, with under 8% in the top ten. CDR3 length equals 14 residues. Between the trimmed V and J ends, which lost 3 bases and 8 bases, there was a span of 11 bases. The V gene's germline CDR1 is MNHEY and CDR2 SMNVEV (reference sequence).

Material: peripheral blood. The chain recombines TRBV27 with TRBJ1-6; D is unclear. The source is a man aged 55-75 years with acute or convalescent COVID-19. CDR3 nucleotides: TGTGCCAGCAGTTTTCTGGGCAGAGATTCACCCCTCCACTTT. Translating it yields CASSFLGRDSPLHF.